This entry is about one T cell receptor beta chain. There is no known antigen for this receptor. No base qualities exist here, and no much larger clone lies one base off it. The same CDR3 can be traced to other DNA sequences in this sample. According to the germline V gene (reference sequence), CDR1 reads LNHDA and CDR2 reads SQIVND. V is reduced by 1 base and J by 0 bases, leaving a spacing of 3 bases between them. From cysteine to phenylalanine, the CDR3 is 13 amino acids long. Only the CDR3 region is kept as DNA, spanning 39 bases read in frame from base 1. The data were obtained in a study of graft-versus-host responses after intestinal transplantation (dated by TCRdb to the early 2020s). Regarding the study in general: The transplants that recipients received were multivisceral, liver-intestinal, or isolated intestinal. Graft-versus-host and host-versus-graft alloreactive T cell clones were tracked in the graft, circulation and bone marrow after intestinal transplantation using bulk TCR-beta CDR3 sequencing. The cohort enrolled some 24 intestinal transplant recipients, one of whom was a retransplant, and a few patients without pretransplant specimens were excluded. Alloreactive clones were identified by sequencing pre-transplant mixed lymphocyte reaction products and comparing these products with unstimulated pre-transplant donor and recipient T cells. Every recipient was given anti-thymocyte globulin induction, followed by around three years of maintenance tacrolimus and steroids. A peak of at least 4% donor T cells among recipient peripheral blood mononuclear cells was the definition used for donor T cell macrochimerism. Rather than going through the commercial service, samples from a few later patients were sequenced in-house on an Illumina MiSeq and processed with MiXCR.

The label giving this sample's time point can be read as: cells obtained before transplantation from donor or recipient. CD3+CD4+ and CD3+CD8+ populations were FACS-sorted from unstimulated pre-transplant donor and recipient cells taken from spleen or lymph nodes. The paper's findings and limits, for the study overall: GvH clones were found in recipient bone marrow, and some of the GvH clones appeared earlier in ileal mucosa or blood, which is consistent with an intestinal mucosal origin. Peak levels of circulating GvH clones were associated with declines in HvG clones early after transplant. Patients with donor T cell macrochimerism had high GvH to HvG T cell clonal ratios in their allografts. The conclusions were limited by the relatively low number and heterogeneity of the intestinal transplant patients.

Library preparation used the immunoSEQ multiplex PCR assay. For most patients, genomic DNA was isolated using the Qiagen DNeasy Blood and Tissue Kit and was shipped frozen to Adaptive Biotechnologies for TCR sequencing. For most patients, high-throughput TCR-beta CDR3 sequencing of genomic DNA was performed by Adaptive Biotechnologies. As for the original processing: TCR sequencing data were retrieved from Adaptive's ImmunoSEQ software for about 17 patients, whereas a few other patients were processed with MiXCR and VDJtools. To correct CD4 versus CD8 sorting errors, any sequence found in both subsets at a frequency ratio below 5:1 was removed. CDR3 nucleotide sequences shared by donor and recipient were removed because the origin of these sequences could not be assigned. Alloreactive clones required at least 2-fold expansion over unstimulated cells and minimum CFSE-low frequency of 0.002% (template counts) or 0.001% (read counts). Clones were considered mappable if detected in sequenced pre-transplant spleen, lymph node, or MLR CFSE-low populations of the donor or recipient. Cumulative frequency of alloreactive clones was calculated as a percentage of all sequences weighted by copy number. TCRdb holds this immuneACCESS table with in-frame rearrangements only. Some clones are missing; in checked studies, unresolved V genes explain under half, and the rest has no known cause. D and trimming were read from the DNA, whereas the V and J calls and clone size are those reported in that table. The sample has more than 95,000 clones on record, approximately 94% of them singletons. The ten largest clones represent 0.9% to 1.5% of the sample.

This receptor was taken from a human donor who received an intestinal transplant. This chain joins TRBV19 to TRBJ1-1, with the D gene not confidently named. The sequences come from unstimulated CD8+ T cells sorted from spleen or lymph node cells, collected before intestinal transplant. The bases are TGTGCCAGTAGTATAGCCCTGAACACTGAAGCTTTCTTT. Translated, it reads CASSIALNTEAFF. The full variable domain, completed from the reference TRBV19 and TRBJ1-1 proteins outside the CDR3, reads DGGITQSPKYLFRKEGQNVTLSCEQNLNHDAMYWYRQDPGQGLRLIYYSQIVNDFQKGDIAEGYSVSREKKESFPLTVTSAQKNPTAFYLCASSIALNTEAFFGQGTRLTVV.